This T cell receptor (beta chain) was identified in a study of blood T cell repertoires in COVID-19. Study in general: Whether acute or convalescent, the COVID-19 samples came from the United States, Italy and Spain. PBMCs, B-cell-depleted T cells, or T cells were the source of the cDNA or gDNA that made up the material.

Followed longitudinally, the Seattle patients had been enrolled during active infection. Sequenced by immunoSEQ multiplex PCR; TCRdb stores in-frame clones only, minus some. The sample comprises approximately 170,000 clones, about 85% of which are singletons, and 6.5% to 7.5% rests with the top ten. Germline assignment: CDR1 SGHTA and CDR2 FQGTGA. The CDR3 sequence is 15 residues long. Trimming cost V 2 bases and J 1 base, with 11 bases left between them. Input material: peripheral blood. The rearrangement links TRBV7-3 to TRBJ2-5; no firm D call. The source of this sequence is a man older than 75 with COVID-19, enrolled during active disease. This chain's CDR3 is CASSLYPTPQETQYF. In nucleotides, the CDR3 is TGTGCCAGCAGCTTATACCCCACACCCCAAGAGACCCAGTACTTC.